A selection of T cell receptor beta chains follows, all from one sample in a study of T cells in tuberculosis. The protocol was immunoSEQ multiplex PCR, while the TCRdb copy is restricted to in-frame clones and leaves out a portion. The table shows fewer than 30,000 clones, with approximately 93% occurring only once. What was sequenced was PBMCs. The receptors derive from a donor aged 10-29 years with latent tuberculosis or without tuberculosis infection. The CDR3 runs from the conserved cysteine through the conserved F or W. A D gene is named only where the DNA matches it firmly. Size is stated for part of the rows, as once, few or many counts, or as a class when the clone is expanded.

>-|TRBJ2-3|-|TRBV28
TGTGCCAGCAGTTTGGGGCCAACGGGCACAGATACGCAGTATTTT
CASSLGPTGTDTQYF
>TRBD1|TRBJ2-7|-|TRBV5-1
TGCGCCAGCACCGGACAGGGAATTGAGCAGTACTTC
CASTGQGIEQYF
>-|TRBJ2-7|-|TRBV6-5
TGTGCCAGCAGTTACTCACAGGCAGGGGTCTACGAGCAGTACTTC
CASSYSQAGVYEQYF
>TRBD1|TRBJ1-2|-|TRBV10-3
TGTGCCATCAGTGGACAGGGGGACTATGGCTACACCTTC
CAISGQGDYGYTF
>-|TRBJ2-1|-|TRBV29-1
TGCAGCGTTGAAACTAGTTCCTACAATGAGCAGTTCTTC
CSVETSSYNEQFF
>TRBD1|TRBJ1-1|-|TRBV6-5
TGTGCCAGCAGCTTGACAGGGAATGAAGCTTTCTTT
CASSLTGNEAFF
>TRBD2|TRBJ2-4|-|TRBV4-2
TGTGCCAGCAGCCAAGATCAAACTAGCGGCATTCAGTACTTC
CASSQDQTSGIQYF
>TRBD1|TRBJ1-2|-|TRBV5-1
TGCGCCAGCAGCGACAGGGGCAGGGGCTACACCTTC
CASSDRGRGYTF
>-|TRBJ2-7|-|TRBV4-2
TGTGCCAGCAGCCAAGATGCTCGTGGGGGCTTTTCGTCCTACGAGCAGTACTTC
CASSQDARGGFSSYEQYF
>TRBD2|TRBJ2-7|-|TRBV14
TGTGCCAGCAGCTCGGGACTAGTACGCACTGGCGAGCAGTACTTC
CASSSGLVRTGEQYF
>-|TRBJ2-7|-|TRBV6-1
TGTGCCAGCAGTGAAGTTGGAGCTAACTACGAGCAGTACTTC
CASSEVGANYEQYF
>TRBD2|TRBJ2-5|-|TRBV29-1
TGCAGCGTTTTAGCGGGAGGGGAGACCCAGTACTTC
CSVLAGGETQYF
>-|TRBJ2-7|-|TRBV4-3
TGCGCCAGCAGCCAAGAAAGCGGTTACGAGCAGTACTTC
CASSQESGYEQYF
>-|TRBJ2-2|-|TRBV4-2
TGTGCCAGCAGCCCTAAGAAAGGTGTCGAGGTTGGGGAGCTGTTTTTT
CASSPKKGVEVGELFF
>TRBD2|TRBJ2-1|-|TRBV5-6
TGTGCCAGCACCCTCGGAATTAGCGGGACCCGGTACAATGAGCAGTTCTTC
CASTLGISGTRYNEQFF
>TRBD1|TRBJ1-1|-|TRBV28
TGTGCCAGCAGGCCCGGACAGGGGACTGAAGCTTTCTTT
CASRPGQGTEAFF
>-|TRBJ2-5|-|TRBV29-1
TGCAGCGTGTATCGGACAGAAGAGACCCAGTACTTC
CSVYRTEETQYF
>TRBD1|TRBJ2-7|-|TRBV11-2
TGTGCCAGCAGCCCCCGGACAGGGGGCCTCTCCTACGAGCAGTACTTC
CASSPRTGGLSYEQYF
>-|TRBJ2-7|-|TRBV4-3
TGCGCCAGCAGCCAATTTGGTGCAGACTCCTACGAGCAGTACTTC
CASSQFGADSYEQYF
>-|TRBJ2-3|-|TRBV6-5
TGTGCCAGCAGTTACTCTGGTGGCAACACAGATACGCAGTATTTT
CASSYSGGNTDTQYF
>-|TRBJ2-2|-|TRBV7-8
TGTGCCAGCAGCTTAATGTCCAGGGGCAACACCGGGGAGCTGTTTTTT
CASSLMSRGNTGELFF
>TRBD1|TRBJ2-1|-|TRBV19
TGTGCCAGTAGCACGGGACAGGGGTGGAATGAGCAGTTCTTC
CASSTGQGWNEQFF
>-|TRBJ1-1|-|TRBV28
TGTGCCAGCAGTTTCAGGGACATGAACACTGAAGCTTTCTTT
CASSFRDMNTEAFF
>-|TRBJ1-5|-|TRBV2
TGTGCCAGCAGTGAGATTAGAGGTGGTCAGCCCCAGCATTTT
CASSEIRGGQPQHF
>TRBD1|TRBJ1-5|-|TRBV28
TGTGCCAGCAGTCATGGACAGGTTAGCAATCAGCCCCAGCATTTT
CASSHGQVSNQPQHF
>TRBD1|TRBJ1-5|-|TRBV6-1
TGTGCCAGCAGTGCTCAGGGGGCGCGGGACTATAGCAATCAGCCCCAGCATTTT
CASSAQGARDYSNQPQHF
>-|TRBJ2-3|-|TRBV2
TGTGCCAGCAGTGATCGACTAGTAGCCGATACGCAGTATTTT
CASSDRLVADTQYF
>TRBD1|TRBJ2-7|-|TRBV10-3
TGTGCCACCTTAAATTGGGTGGGACAGGATACGGGGGAGCAGTACTTC
CATLNWVGQDTGEQYF
>-|TRBJ1-2|-|TRBV28
TGTGCCAGCAGTTTTTTCTCACACATCAGGAGGGACTATGGCTACACCTTC
CASSFFSHIRRDYGYTF
>-|TRBJ1-1|-|TRBV5-1
TGCGCCAGCAGCCAGGGGACTGAAGCTTTCTTT
CASSQGTEAFF
>-|TRBJ1-5|-|TRBV19
TGTGCCAGTAGAATCCAGGGGAACCAGCCCCAGCATTTT
CASRIQGNQPQHF
>TRBD2|TRBJ2-7|-|TRBV7-2
TGTGCCAGCAGCTTAGGTGCGGGGGGCTACTACGAGCAGTACTTC
CASSLGAGGYYEQYF
>TRBD1|TRBJ1-4|-|TRBV28
TGTGCCAGCAGTTCCCTTCCCCCGGGACAGGAAAAACTGTTTTTT
CASSSLPPGQEKLFF
>TRBD2|TRBJ2-3|-|TRBV19
TGTGCCAGTAGTACCCTAGCGGGGGACACAGATACGCAGTATTTT
CASSTLAGDTDTQYF
>TRBD1|TRBJ2-7|few|TRBV7-6
TGTGCCAGCAGCCAACGGGACAGGAGCTACGAGCAGTACTTC
CASSQRDRSYEQYF
>TRBD2|TRBJ2-7|-|TRBV19
TGTGCCAGTAGTATAATCCTAGCGGCATCCTACGAGCAGTACTTC
CASSIILAASYEQYF
>TRBD2|TRBJ2-3|-|TRBV5-1
TGCGCCAGCAGCTCGAACCGGGCTAGCGGGAGAATCACAGATACGCAGTATTTT
CASSSNRASGRITDTQYF
>-|TRBJ2-7|-|TRBV2
TGTGCCAGCAAACGGGAGACGAGCGAGCAGTACTTC
CASKRETSEQYF
>TRBD1|TRBJ1-6|-|TRBV7-2
TGTGCCAGCAGCTGGACACCGGGACAGGGCGCACCCCTCCACTTT
CASSWTPGQGAPLHF
>TRBD1|TRBJ2-2|-|TRBV9
TGTGCCAGCAGCCACAATGTAAGACAGGGATCGAACACCGGGGAGCTGTTTTTT
CASSHNVRQGSNTGELFF
>-|TRBJ1-1|-|TRBV11-2
TGTGCCAGCAGCTTAACTTGGGAGAATGAAGCTTTCTTT
CASSLTWENEAFF
>TRBD2|TRBJ2-3|-|TRBV29-1
TGCAGCGTTCTCCGGCGGGGGGCAGATACGCAGTATTTT
CSVLRRGADTQYF
>TRBD2|TRBJ2-3|-|TRBV11-3
TGTGCCAGCAGCCCCGGGACTAGCGACCCAGATACGCAGTATTTT
CASSPGTSDPDTQYF
>-|TRBJ2-1|once|TRBV28
TGTGCCAGCAGTCCCACCTCGGGACGGGAGTCGCGCGATGAGCAGTTCTTC
CASSPTSGRESRDEQFF
>TRBD1|TRBJ1-2|-|TRBV7-2
TGTGCCAGCAGCTTAGTACAGGGGGACAGTAGAGGCTACACCTTC
CASSLVQGDSRGYTF
>-|TRBJ1-2|-|TRBV6-9
TGTGCCAGCAGTTACCTTTTGACTGTAACAGGTCTCCTAAACTATGGCTACACCTTC
CASSYLLTVTGLLNYGYTF